One sample yielded the 9 T cell receptor beta chains listed below, sequenced in a study of vaccination and CD4 T cells after COVID-19. These receptors have no known antigen. Treatment: roughly 10-day PBMC culture with coronavirus spike peptide pools or control peptides (ViraFEST assay). Gathered ahead of the COVID-19 pandemic (2011-2018) were the CD4+ T cells of the unexposed donor. CD4+ T cells that had been cultured provided DNA sequenced with the Oncomine TCR Beta short-read assay. Cultured CD4+ T cells were the source of extracted genomic DNA. Using its own MiXCR run on the PCR reads, TCRdb lists one record per CDR3 protein. The data contain some 10,000 distinct CDR3 sequences, 31% of them singletons. Material for sequencing was CD4+ T cells from blood, cultured in vitro. The receptors were sampled from a human donor in good health.

The chain links TRBV20-1 to TRBJ1-1; 11 bases align to TRBD1. CDR1 and CDR2 from the germline V gene are DFQATT and SNEGSKA (reference sequence). This CDR3 has 14 amino acids. In DNA, the CDR3 is TGCAGGGTAGGACAGGGGGCAGAGGGCACTGAAGCTTTCTTT. This encodes CRVGQGAEGTEAFF.

This clonotype has a handful of counts. V usage is TRBV6-2 or TRBV6-3 and J usage is TRBJ2-5; TRBD2 matches at 10 bases. The CDR3 covers 16 residues. J was trimmed by 5 bases and V by 5 bases; bases with no gene match: 11. Germline assignment: CDR1 MNHEY and CDR2 SVGEGT. CDR3 loop: CASSGSLAGAKETQYF. CDR3 bases: TGTGCCAGCAGTGGCAGCCTAGCGGGGGCTAAGGAGACCCAGTACTTC.

The rearrangement links TRBV24-1 to TRBJ1-5, with unresolved D. CDR1 is KGHDR and CDR2 is SFDVKD in the germline V gene. The CDR3 covers 18 residues. Trimming cost V 3 bases and J 9 bases, with 26 bases left between them. CDR3 DNA: TGTGCCACCAGTGATAGCCGGGTTGTGGAAGGCCCGACGGGGCCCCAGCATTTT. Encoded protein: CATSDSRVVEGPTGPQHF.

The chain carries TRBV20-1 and TRBJ2-7; a weak D match, TRBD1 (5 bases). V lost 0 bases to trimming and J lost 9 bases, with 12 bases between them. Germline CDR1 is DFQATT and CDR2 is SNEGSKA (reference sequence). CDR3 length: 12 residues. CDR3 region: CSARDRGIWQYF. The CDR3 DNA follows: TGCAGTGCTAGAGATAGGGGAATATGGCAGTACTTC.

By proportion, this clonotype is medium-sized. The genes are TRBV20-1 and TRBJ1-5; no reliable D call. Deletions cut 3 bases from V and 7 bases from J, with 13 bases between. Looked up from germline, CDR1 is DFQATT and CDR2 is SNEGSKA (reference sequence). The CDR3 covers 13 residues. Written as DNA, the CDR3 is TGCAGTGCTAGTAGAGGAGGGCGCCAGCCCCAGCATTTT. It encodes CSASRGGRQPQHF.

The V call is TRBV28, the J call TRBJ2-3; TRBD2 aligns across 10 bases. The CDR3 runs to 15 residues. The ends lost 2 bases at V and 4 bases at J; junction bases unmatched: 3. Germline V gene sequence: CDR1 MDHEN, CDR2 SYDVKM. CDR3 in DNA: TGTGCCAGCAGTTTAGCTAGCGGGAGTCCAGATACGCAGTATTTT. Encoded protein: CASSLASGSPDTQYF.

CDR3 DNA: TGCGCCAGCAGCCAAGGACAGGCCCCAAGCAATCAGCCCCAGCATTTT. As protein: CASSQGQAPSNQPQHF. V and J are TRBV4-3 and TRBJ1-5; D is possibly TRBD1 (6 bases). The germline V and J ends were trimmed by 1 base and 1 base, with 11 bases remaining between them. CDR1 is LGHNA and CDR2 is YSLEER in the germline V gene. This CDR3 spans 16 amino acids.

The chain carries TRBV11-3 and TRBJ2-1; maybe TRBD2 (6 bases). Trimming removed 5 bases at V and 5 bases at J, with 16 bases between. This CDR3 region has 15 residues. Germline values: CDR1 SGHNT, CDR2 YENEEA. The CDR3: CASSGALGGNNEQFF. The CDR3 DNA reads as TGTGCCAGCAGCGGGGCCTTAGGCGGGAACAATGAGCAGTTCTTC.

By its share, this clonotype is medium-sized (0.01 to 0.1%). The chain couples TRBV10-3 to TRBJ1-2, with TRBD1 identical over 10 bases. CDR3 length: 13 residues. The germline gives CDR1 ENHRY, CDR2 SYGVKD. Germline trimming cut 10 bases from V and 3 bases from J; bases unmatched to any gene: 5. CDR3 residues: CATTTGGDYGYTF. CDR3 nucleotide sequence: TGTGCCACTACGACAGGGGGCGACTATGGCTACACCTTC.